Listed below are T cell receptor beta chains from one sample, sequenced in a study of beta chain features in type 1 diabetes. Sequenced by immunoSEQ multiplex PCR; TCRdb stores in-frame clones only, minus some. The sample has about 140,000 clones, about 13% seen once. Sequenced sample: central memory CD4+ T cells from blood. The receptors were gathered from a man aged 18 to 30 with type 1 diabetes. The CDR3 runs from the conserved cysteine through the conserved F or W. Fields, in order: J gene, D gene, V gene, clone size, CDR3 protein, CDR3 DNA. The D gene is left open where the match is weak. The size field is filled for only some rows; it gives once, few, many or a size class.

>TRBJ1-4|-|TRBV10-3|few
CAISDSSKTNEKLFF
TGTGCCATCAGTGACTCTTCCAAGACTAATGAAAAACTGTTTTTT
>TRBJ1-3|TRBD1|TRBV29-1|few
CSVAGQGPGNTIYF
TGCAGCGTTGCCGGACAGGGGCCTGGAAACACCATATATTTT
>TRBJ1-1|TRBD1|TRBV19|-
CASKRTGVNTEAFF
TGTGCCTCTAAGAGGACAGGGGTGAACACTGAAGCTTTCTTT
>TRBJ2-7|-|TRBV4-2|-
CASSQDEASAYEQYF
TGTGCCAGCAGCCAAGATGAGGCTAGTGCGTACGAGCAGTACTTC
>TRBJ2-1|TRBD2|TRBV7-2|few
CASSLLRGGDEQFF
TGTGCCAGCAGCTTACTGCGGGGGGGCGATGAGCAGTTCTTC
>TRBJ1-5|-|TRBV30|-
CAWSPVGLLNQPQHF
TGTGCCTGGAGCCCCGTCGGACTCCTGAATCAGCCCCAGCATTTT
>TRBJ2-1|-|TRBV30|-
CAWRRGPLGFF
TGTGCCTGGAGAAGAGGGCCCCTGGGGTTCTTC
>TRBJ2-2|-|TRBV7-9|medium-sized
CASSPPRSAELFF
TGTGCCAGCAGCCCCCCTAGATCCGCGGAGCTGTTTTTT
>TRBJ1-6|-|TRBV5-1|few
CASSFEGGWSPLHF
TGCGCCAGCAGCTTCGAGGGAGGTTGGTCACCCCTCCACTTT
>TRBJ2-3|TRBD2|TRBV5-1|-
CASSEEGLAGAGDTQYF
TGCGCCAGCAGCGAGGAGGGCCTAGCGGGGGCCGGAGATACGCAGTATTTT
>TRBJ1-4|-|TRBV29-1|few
CSVGGTTNEKLFF
TGCAGCGTGGGGGGGACAACTAATGAAAAACTGTTTTTT
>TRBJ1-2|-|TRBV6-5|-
CASSYSSPRYYGYTF
TGTGCCAGCAGTTACTCGAGCCCGCGGTACTATGGCTACACCTTC
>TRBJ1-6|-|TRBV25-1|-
CASSGGAFGDSPLHF
TGTGCCAGCAGTGGAGGGGCCTTCGGGGATTCACCCCTCCACTTT
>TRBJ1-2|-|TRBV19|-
CASSIGAEGYYGYTF
TGTGCCAGTAGTATCGGGGCAGAGGGATACTATGGCTACACCTTC
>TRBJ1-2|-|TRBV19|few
CASSRTNYGYTF
TGTGCCAGTAGTAGGACAAACTATGGCTACACCTTC
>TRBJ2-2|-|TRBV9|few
CASSLRQYSLTGELFF
TGTGCCAGCAGCCTAAGACAGTATAGCCTAACCGGGGAGCTGTTTTTT
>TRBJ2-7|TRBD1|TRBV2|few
CASSDGTGGRYEQYF
TGTGCCAGCAGTGACGGGACAGGGGGACGCTACGAGCAGTACTTC
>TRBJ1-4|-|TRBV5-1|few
CASSLEAGAWKLFF
TGCGCCAGCAGCTTGGAGGCAGGGGCATGGAAACTGTTTTTT
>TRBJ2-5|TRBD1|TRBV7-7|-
CASSSGTGPGETQYF
TGTGCCAGCAGCTCGGGGACAGGCCCAGGAGAGACCCAGTACTTC
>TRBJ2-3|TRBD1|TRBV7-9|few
CASSGGQRTSTDTQYF
TGTGCCAGCAGCGGGGGACAGCGGACCAGCACAGATACGCAGTATTTT
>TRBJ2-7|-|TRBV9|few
CASSVGRAGIPEQYF
TGTGCCAGCAGCGTAGGCAGGGCGGGTATCCCCGAGCAGTACTTC
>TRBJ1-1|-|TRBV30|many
CAWSLRRAEAFF
TGTGCCTGGAGCCTCCGAAGAGCCGAAGCTTTCTTT
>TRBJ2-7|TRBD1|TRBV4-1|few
CASSRGQGSIYEQYF
TGCGCCAGCAGCCGAGGACAGGGGTCAATATACGAGCAGTACTTC
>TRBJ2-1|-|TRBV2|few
CASRTGSSYNEQFF
TGTGCCAGCAGGACCGGGAGTAGCTACAATGAGCAGTTCTTC
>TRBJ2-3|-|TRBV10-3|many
CAISERTGDTQYF
TGTGCCATCAGTGAAAGGACGGGGGATACGCAGTATTTT
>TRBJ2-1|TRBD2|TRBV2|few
CASEGLAGKGGEQFF
TGTGCCAGCGAGGGACTAGCGGGGAAAGGAGGTGAGCAGTTCTTC
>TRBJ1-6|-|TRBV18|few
CASSQPTLNSPLHF
TGTGCCAGCTCACAACCGACCCTTAATTCACCCCTCCACTTT
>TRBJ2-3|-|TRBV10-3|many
CAISESDTQYF
TGTGCCATCAGTGAGTCGGATACGCAGTATTTT
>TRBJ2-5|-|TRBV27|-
CASSTRGGETQYF
TGTGCCAGCAGTACCCGAGGAGGGGAGACCCAGTACTTC
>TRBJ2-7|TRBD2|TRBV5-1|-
CASRPQERGYNEQYF
TGCGCCAGCAGACCCCAAGAGCGGGGATATAACGAGCAGTACTTC
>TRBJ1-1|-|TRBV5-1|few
CASSLGNVGTEAFF
TGCGCCAGCAGCTTGGGTAACGTCGGCACTGAAGCTTTCTTT
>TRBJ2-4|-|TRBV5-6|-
CASSLRTAGGDIQYF
TGTGCCAGCAGCTTGAGGACGGCCGGAGGGGACATTCAGTACTTC
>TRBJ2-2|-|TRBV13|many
CASSLRTGELFF
TGTGCCAGCAGCTTAAGAACCGGGGAGCTGTTTTTT
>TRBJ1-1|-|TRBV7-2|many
CASSLALRDTEAFF
TGTGCCAGCAGCTTAGCGCTTCGGGACACTGAAGCTTTCTTT
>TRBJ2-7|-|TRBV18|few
CASAPGLQGNEQYF
TGTGCCAGCGCACCAGGCCTACAGGGTAACGAGCAGTACTTC
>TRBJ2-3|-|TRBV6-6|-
CASSYSGTAGTDTQYF
TGTGCCAGCAGTTACTCTGGGACTGCCGGCACAGATACGCAGTATTTT
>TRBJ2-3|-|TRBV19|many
CASSFKQSTQYF
TGTGCCAGTAGTTTTAAACAGAGTACGCAGTATTTT
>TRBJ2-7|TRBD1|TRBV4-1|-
CASSQDAGTGGLLYF
TGCGCCAGCAGCCAAGACGCCGGGACAGGGGGCCTCCTGTACTTC
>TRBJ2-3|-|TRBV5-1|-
CASSLEAVSPSTDTQYF
TGCGCCAGCAGCTTGGAAGCAGTCTCCCCTAGCACAGATACGCAGTATTTT
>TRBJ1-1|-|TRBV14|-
CASSQAALGTEAFF
TGTGCCAGCAGCCAAGCGGCCTTGGGCACTGAAGCTTTCTTT
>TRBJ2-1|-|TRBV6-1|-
CASCEGVGPNEQFF
TGTGCCAGTTGCGAGGGGGTCGGGCCTAATGAGCAGTTCTTC
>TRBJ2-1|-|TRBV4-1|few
CASSHNQDYNEQFF
TGTGCCAGCAGCCACAACCAGGACTACAATGAGCAGTTCTTC
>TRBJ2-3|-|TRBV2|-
CASSERVLTDTQYF
TGTGCCAGCAGTGAAAGGGTCCTCACAGATACGCAGTATTTT
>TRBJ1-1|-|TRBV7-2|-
CASSSPGGAANTEAFF
TGTGCCAGCAGCTCGCCTGGGGGCGCGGCGAACACTGAAGCTTTCTTT
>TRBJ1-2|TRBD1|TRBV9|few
CASSTRQGLGYTF
TGTGCCAGCAGCACCCGACAGGGACTTGGCTACACCTTC
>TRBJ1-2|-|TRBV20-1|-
CSAPNYGYTF
TGCAGTGCCCCTAACTATGGCTACACCTTC
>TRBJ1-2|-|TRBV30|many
CAWSAVAGYTF
TGTGCCTGGAGTGCGGTGGCTGGCTACACCTTC
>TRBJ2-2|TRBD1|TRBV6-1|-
CASSAQGLTGELFF
TGTGCCAGCAGTGCACAGGGGTTAACCGGGGAGCTGTTTTTT
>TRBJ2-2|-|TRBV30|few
CAWDTGFTGELFF
TGTGCCTGGGACACAGGTTTCACCGGGGAGCTGTTTTTT
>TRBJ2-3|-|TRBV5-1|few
CASSLASFTDTQYF
TGCGCCAGCAGCTTGGCCTCATTCACAGATACGCAGTATTTT